This T cell receptor (beta chain) emerged from a study of radiotherapy plus CTLA-4 blockade in lung cancer. Study-level background: An objective response was seen in under 20% of patients, and disease control in less than 40%. Overall study results and limits: Strongest reported response predictors: early blood clone changes and post-radiation interferon-beta. In blood, tumor-derived TCR clones expanded after radiotherapy plus ipilimumab.

This table comes from immunoSEQ multiplex PCR, and its TCRdb copy is limited to in-frame clones, with some not included. This sample carries about 57,000 clones, 70% to 80% of them seen once, and the ten largest clones take 16%. On this clone itself: Its antigen is not identified.

This CDR3 contains 12 residues. Germline loops: CDR1 SGHAT, CDR2 FQNNGV. V lost 6 bases and J lost 2, with 8 bases in between. The sequence derives from a human donor with non-small cell lung cancer who had a complete response to radiotherapy plus ipilimumab. The V call is TRBV11-2, the J call TRBJ2-7; D possibly corresponds to TRBD1 (6 bases). The sequenced sample was peripheral blood, obtained from a patient treated with radiotherapy plus ipilimumab. The CDR3 DNA reads TGTGCCAGCAGGGACAGTACCTACGAGCAGTACTTC. Amino acids: CASRDSTYEQYF.